The 11 T cell receptor beta chains in this list originate from one sample, sequenced in a study of radiation and T cells in renal cell carcinoma. Treatment here: treatment-naive control, cytoreductive nephrectomy. TCRdb's table, derived via immunoSEQ multiplex PCR, lists solely in-frame clones and lacks some. The table lists around 20,000 clones, roughly 60% of them singletons. Sequences were derived from tumor tissue, sampled from a patient whose treatment was nephrectomy without radiotherapy. The receptors shown here come from a man aged 50-59 years with renal cell carcinoma.

The chain employs TRBV7-9 and TRBJ2-7; no clear D. V was cut by 4 bases and J by 2 bases, with 6 bases left in between. CDR1 SEHNR and CDR2 FQNEAQ come from the germline V gene (reference sequence). The CDR3 has 12 residues. This CDR3 reads CASSSRTYEQYF. CDR3 bases: TGTGCCAGCAGCTCACGAACCTACGAGCAGTACTTC.

The chain couples TRBV7-9 to TRBJ2-5, with D perhaps being TRBD1 or TRBD2 (5 bases each). The V and J ends lost 5 bases and 1 base respectively, with 11 bases between them. CDR1 is SEHNR, CDR2 FQNEAQ, per germline (reference sequence). The CDR3 contains 14 residues. CDR3 in DNA: TGTGCCAGCAGCGTCGGGACCATCCAAGAGACCCAGTACTTC. Amino acid sequence: CASSVGTIQETQYF.

The CDR3 DNA is TGTGCCAGCAGCGTAGGACAGGGAGATGGCTACACCTTC. Translation: CASSVGQGDGYTF. This rearrangement joins TRBV9 to TRBJ1-2; 7 positions match TRBD1. Germline loops: CDR1 SGDLS, CDR2 YYNGEE. V lost 0 bases and J lost 6; bases outside the gene matches: 2. The CDR3 totals 13 residues.

This clone was observed a handful of times. The chain uses TRBV7-2 and TRBJ1-1; D is unclear. The germline V and J ends were trimmed by 5 bases and 11 bases, with 18 bases remaining between them. The CDR3 spans 13 residues. The germline gives CDR1 SGHTA, CDR2 FQGNSA. CDR3 amino acids: CASSPRNREDAFF. The CDR3 DNA reads as TGTGCCAGCAGCCCCCGAAATAGGGAGGACGCTTTCTTT.

The V and J genes are TRBV5-1 and TRBJ2-7; 7 positions match TRBD1. V lost 3 bases to trimming and J lost 1 base; unmatched junction nucleotides: 10. CDR3 size: 16 residues. The germline V gene encodes CDR1 SGHRS and CDR2 YFSETQ. CDR3: CASSSSQGQKSYEQYF. The CDR3, as DNA: TGCGCCAGCAGCTCTTCTCAGGGACAGAAATCCTACGAGCAGTACTTC.

The genes are TRBV10-1 and TRBJ2-3, with D perhaps matching TRBD1 (5 bases). The CDR3 is made up of 14 amino acids. Germline V gene data show CDR1 as WNHNN and CDR2 as SYGVQD (reference sequence). Trimming left V 4 bases short and J 1 base short, with 9 bases between. CDR3 amino acids: CASSARGRTDTQYF. The CDR3 DNA sequence: TGCGCCAGCAGTGCTAGGGGCCGCACAGATACGCAGTATTTT.

The chain recombines TRBV25-1 with TRBJ1-1; 8 nucleotides align to TRBD1. The CDR3 runs 15 residues. V was pared by 3 bases and J by 3 bases, with 6 bases of the junction left unmatched. Germline CDR1 MGHDK, CDR2 SYGVNS. Here the CDR3 DNA reads TGTGCCAGCAGTGACAGGACAGGGTGGGACACTGAAGCTTTCTTT. It codes for CASSDRTGWDTEAFF.

The chain couples TRBV28 to TRBJ2-2; D is ambiguous. The CDR3 consists of 17 residues. The V gene lost 3 bases and the J gene lost 4 bases, with 18 bases spanning the gap. CDR1 is MDHEN, CDR2 SYDVKM, per germline. CDR3 in amino acids: CASSLELAVRPTGELFF. The CDR3 DNA sequence: TGTGCCAGCAGTTTGGAACTCGCGGTCCGCCCCACCGGGGAGCTGTTTTTT.

CDR3 sequence reads: CASSLTRGVGEQYF. The CDR3 DNA follows: TGTGCCAGCAGCTTGACCAGGGGCGTGGGGGAGCAGTACTTC. This chain connects TRBV5-6 to TRBJ2-7, with D possibly matching TRBD1 (6 bases). CDR1 and CDR2 (germline): SGHDT, YYEEEE. The CDR3 length is 14 residues. V was pared by 1 base and J by 7 bases, with 15 bases between.

This clone was seen a few times. This rearrangement joins TRBV9 to TRBJ1-1; tentative D call: TRBD1 (5 bases). The ends were cut back, 3 bases at V and 2 bases at J, with 8 bases in the middle. CDR1 is SGDLS and CDR2 is YYNGEE in the germline V gene. This CDR3 spans 13 amino acids. The CDR3 loop reads CASSEGDNTEAFF. The CDR3, as DNA: TGTGCCAGCAGCGAAGGGGATAACACTGAAGCTTTCTTT.

V gene TRBV5-1 combines with J gene TRBJ2-2; D remains ambiguous. This CDR3 spans 15 amino acids. CDR1 is SGHRS, CDR2 YFSETQ, per germline. V lost 2 bases to trimming and J lost 5 bases, with 13 bases between them. The CDR3 sequence: CASSFGSRLTGELFF. CDR3 sequence (DNA): TGCGCCAGCAGCTTTGGGTCGCGGCTGACCGGGGAGCTGTTTTTT.